This TCR beta chain was recovered during a study of a mutant IDH1 vaccine in newly diagnosed glioma. Study context: Patients were given eight vaccinations, scheduled in weeks 1, 3, 5, 7, 11, 15, 19 and 23. Sex distribution of treated patients was approximately 62% male and 37.5% female; mean age was around 40 years. General study findings and limits: Pseudoprogression seemed unlinked to shifts in top peripheral T cell clonotypes.

Worth noting for this clone: Its specificity is unknown.

Time point reported: week 11, during vaccination. Vaccination comprised doses that each held 300 ug of mutant IDH1 20-mer peptide, plus topical imiquimod. CDR3 length equals 15 residues. Trimming took 3 bases from V and 4 from J, leaving 16 bases between them. Germline V CDR1 and CDR2: GTSNPN, SVGIG (reference sequence). The assay was immunoSEQ multiplex PCR, and TCRdb's table has in-frame clones only and misses some. The sample shows tens of thousands of clones, approximately 79% of them seen only once. The receptor was derived from a man aged 40-49 years with glioma. The starting material was PBMCs, obtained from a glioma patient whose treatment included an IDH1 peptide vaccine. This chain uses TRBV30 with TRBJ2-1, with D possibly being TRBD2 (6 bases). CDR3 sequence reads: CAWSLKRAAYNEQFF. CDR3 nucleotides: TGTGCCTGGAGCCTAAAGCGGGCCGCATACAATGAGCAGTTCTTC.